Listed below are T cell receptor beta chains from one sample, sequenced in a study of early T cells in non-severe SARS-CoV-2 infection. TCRdb re-derived calls from the 5' RACE reads in MiXCR, one entry per CDR3 protein. Of some 54,000 distinct CDR3 sequences listed, about 10% are singletons. Sequenced input: whole blood. Source of these receptors: an adult who was a healthcare worker with PCR-confirmed SARS-CoV-2 infection or an uninfected control (not recorded which). Each CDR3 is given without its conserved first and last residue. The order of the fields is V gene, D gene, J gene, CDR3 protein. D genes are given only for firm matches.

V gene: TRBV30
D gene: .
J gene: TRBJ2-3
CDR3 protein: AWNDLGAGGTDTQY

V gene: TRBV20-1
D gene: .
J gene: TRBJ1-4
CDR3 protein: SARPEDNEKLF

V gene: TRBV7-3
D gene: .
J gene: TRBJ2-2
CDR3 protein: ASSLSSRNTGELF

V gene: TRBV3-1
D gene: TRBD2
J gene: TRBJ2-2
CDR3 protein: ASSQGRLAGGIGTGELF

V gene: TRBV30
D gene: TRBD2
J gene: TRBJ2-3
CDR3 protein: AWSVGRLAGETDTQY

V gene: TRBV11-3
D gene: .
J gene: TRBJ2-5
CDR3 protein: ASSLSVQETQY

V gene: TRBV7-9
D gene: .
J gene: TRBJ2-7
CDR3 protein: VSSLGRYEQY

V gene: TRBV10-2
D gene: TRBD1
J gene: TRBJ2-5
CDR3 protein: ASTNEQGPWETQY

V gene: TRBV23-1
D gene: .
J gene: TRBJ2-2
CDR3 protein: ASSQFTDHANTGELF

V gene: TRBV7-3
D gene: .
J gene: TRBJ2-1
CDR3 protein: ASSPGTVREQF

V gene: TRBV4-2
D gene: TRBD1
J gene: TRBJ2-7
CDR3 protein: ASSQDRGQPYEQY

V gene: TRBV12-3/TRBV12-4
D gene: .
J gene: TRBJ1-1
CDR3 protein: ASTWGNTEAF

V gene: TRBV20-1
D gene: TRBD1
J gene: TRBJ1-4
CDR3 protein: SASQGARATNEKLF

V gene: TRBV12-3/TRBV12-4
D gene: TRBD2
J gene: TRBJ2-7
CDR3 protein: ASGRREGLYYEQY

V gene: TRBV20-1
D gene: TRBD2
J gene: TRBJ2-2
CDR3 protein: SAQSWRESTGELF

V gene: TRBV6-2/TRBV6-3
D gene: .
J gene: TRBJ2-3
CDR3 protein: ASIPEAPIRLFDTQY

V gene: TRBV6-6
D gene: .
J gene: TRBJ2-5
CDR3 protein: ASSQTFSPSQETQY